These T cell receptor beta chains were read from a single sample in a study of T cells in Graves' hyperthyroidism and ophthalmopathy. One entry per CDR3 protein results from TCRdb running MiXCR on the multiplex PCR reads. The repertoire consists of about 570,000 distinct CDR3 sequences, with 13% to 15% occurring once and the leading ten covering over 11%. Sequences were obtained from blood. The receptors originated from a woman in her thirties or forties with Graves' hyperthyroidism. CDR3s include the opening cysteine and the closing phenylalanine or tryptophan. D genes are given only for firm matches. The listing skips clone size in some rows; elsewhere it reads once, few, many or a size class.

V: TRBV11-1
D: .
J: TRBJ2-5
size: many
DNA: TGTGCCAGCAGCCGTGGGTCTCAAGAGACCCAGTACTTC
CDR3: CASSRGSQETQYF

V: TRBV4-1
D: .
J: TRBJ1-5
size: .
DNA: TGCGCCAGCAGCCAAGGGAGTGCTCAGCCCCAGCATTTT
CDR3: CASSQGSAQPQHF

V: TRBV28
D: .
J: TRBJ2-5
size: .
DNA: TGTGCCAGCATTGAACAGGGCAAAAGCCAAGAGACCCAGTACTTC
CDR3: CASIEQGKSQETQYF

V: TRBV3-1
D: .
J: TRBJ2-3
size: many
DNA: TGTGCCAGCAGCCAAGGGACAGCCCTCTCTAGCACAGATACGCAGTATTTT
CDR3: CASSQGTALSSTDTQYF

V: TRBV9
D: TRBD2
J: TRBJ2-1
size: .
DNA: TGTGCCAGCAGCGTAGAAGGCGGGAGGGGGGCCAATGAGCAGTTCTTC
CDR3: CASSVEGGRGANEQFF

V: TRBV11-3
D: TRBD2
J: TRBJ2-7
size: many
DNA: TGTGCCAGCAGCTTTCCGACAGGGTTGGGGACTAGCGGGATGTACGAGCAGTACTTC
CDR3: CASSFPTGLGTSGMYEQYF

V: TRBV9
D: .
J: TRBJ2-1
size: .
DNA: TGTGCCAGCAGCGCCCGGTTTGACAATGAGCAGTTCTTC
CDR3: CASSARFDNEQFF

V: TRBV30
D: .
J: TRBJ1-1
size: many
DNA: TGTGCCTGGACCAGGATGGACACTGAAGCTTTCTTT
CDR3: CAWTRMDTEAFF

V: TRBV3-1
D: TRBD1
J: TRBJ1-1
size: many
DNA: TGTGCCAGCAGCAGGGACAGAGGCCCTGAAGCTTTCTTT
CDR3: CASSRDRGPEAFF

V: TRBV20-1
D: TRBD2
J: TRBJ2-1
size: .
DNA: TGCAGTGCTAGACGGCTAGCGGGCGAGCAGTTCTTC
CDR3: CSARRLAGEQFF

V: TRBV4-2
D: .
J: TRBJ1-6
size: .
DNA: TGTGCCAGCAGCCAAGAATCGGCCCAAAATTCACCCCTCCACTTT
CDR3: CASSQESAQNSPLHF

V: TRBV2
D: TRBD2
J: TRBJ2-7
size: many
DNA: TGCGCCAGCAGCGTAACTAGCGGGCCCTACGAGCAGTACTTC
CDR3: CASSVTSGPYEQYF

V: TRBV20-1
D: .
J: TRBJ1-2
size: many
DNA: TGCAGCCTCCTTCCGTCCACCAACTATGGCTACACCTTC
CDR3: CSLLPSTNYGYTF

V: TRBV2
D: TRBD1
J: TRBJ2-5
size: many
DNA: TGTGCCAGCAAGAGGACAGGGTTCCAAGAGACCCAGTACTTC
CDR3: CASKRTGFQETQYF

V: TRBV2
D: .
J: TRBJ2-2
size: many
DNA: TGTGCCAGCAGTGTCCGGGACAAAGGCACCGGGGAGCTGTTTTTT
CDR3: CASSVRDKGTGELFF

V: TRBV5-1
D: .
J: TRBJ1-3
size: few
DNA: TGCGCCAGCAGCCCCGAAGCACGGAGCTCTGGAAACACCATATATTTT
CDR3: CASSPEARSSGNTIYF

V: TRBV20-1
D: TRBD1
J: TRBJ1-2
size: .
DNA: TGCAGTGCTAGAGAGAAATTTGGACAGGGAGGGGTTGATAATGGCTACACCTTC
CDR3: CSAREKFGQGGVDNGYTF

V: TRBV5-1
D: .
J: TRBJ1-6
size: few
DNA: TGCGCCAGCAAGACGGAATTGATTTCACCCCTCCACTTT
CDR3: CASKTELISPLHF

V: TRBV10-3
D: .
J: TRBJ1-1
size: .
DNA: TGTGCCATCAGTGAGGTTGGGGCGATCACTGAAGCTTTCTTT
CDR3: CAISEVGAITEAFF

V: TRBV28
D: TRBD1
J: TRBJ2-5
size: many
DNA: TGTGCCAGCAGCACGACCGGGACAGGCCTAGCCGGGAGCCGAGAGACCCAGTACTTC
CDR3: CASSTTGTGLAGSRETQYF

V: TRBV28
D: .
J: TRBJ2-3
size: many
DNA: TGTGCCAGCAGCTTATTGAGGGATACGCAGTATTTT
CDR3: CASSLLRDTQYF

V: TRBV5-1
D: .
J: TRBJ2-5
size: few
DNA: TGCGCCAGCCGTTCTAGCGTTCAAGAGACCCAGTACTTC
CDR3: CASRSSVQETQYF

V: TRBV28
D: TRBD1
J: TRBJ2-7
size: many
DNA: TGTGCCAGCAGTCTACCGGACAGGGGGTACGAGCAGTACTTC
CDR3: CASSLPDRGYEQYF

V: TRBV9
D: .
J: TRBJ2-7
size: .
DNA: TGTGCCAGCAGCGTAGAGGCTCATGGCGAGCAGTACTTC
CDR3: CASSVEAHGEQYF

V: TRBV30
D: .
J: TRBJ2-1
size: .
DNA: TGTGCCGGCGCCGCGGACACGAACAATGAGCAGTTCTTC
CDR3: CAGAADTNNEQFF

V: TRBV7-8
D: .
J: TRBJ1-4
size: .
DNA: TGTGCCAGCAGCGTCTTTACCCCTAATGAAAAACTGTTTTTT
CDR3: CASSVFTPNEKLFF

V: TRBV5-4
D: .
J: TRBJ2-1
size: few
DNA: TGTGCCAGCAGCTTTTCTCACAATGAGCAGTTCTTC
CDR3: CASSFSHNEQFF

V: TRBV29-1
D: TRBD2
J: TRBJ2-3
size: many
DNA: TGCAGCGTGACCGGGACTAGCGGGGCTAGCACAGATACGCAGTATTTT
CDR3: CSVTGTSGASTDTQYF

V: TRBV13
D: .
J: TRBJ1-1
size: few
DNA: TGTGCCAGCAGCCCTCAGGAAGCTTTCTTT
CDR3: CASSPQEAFF